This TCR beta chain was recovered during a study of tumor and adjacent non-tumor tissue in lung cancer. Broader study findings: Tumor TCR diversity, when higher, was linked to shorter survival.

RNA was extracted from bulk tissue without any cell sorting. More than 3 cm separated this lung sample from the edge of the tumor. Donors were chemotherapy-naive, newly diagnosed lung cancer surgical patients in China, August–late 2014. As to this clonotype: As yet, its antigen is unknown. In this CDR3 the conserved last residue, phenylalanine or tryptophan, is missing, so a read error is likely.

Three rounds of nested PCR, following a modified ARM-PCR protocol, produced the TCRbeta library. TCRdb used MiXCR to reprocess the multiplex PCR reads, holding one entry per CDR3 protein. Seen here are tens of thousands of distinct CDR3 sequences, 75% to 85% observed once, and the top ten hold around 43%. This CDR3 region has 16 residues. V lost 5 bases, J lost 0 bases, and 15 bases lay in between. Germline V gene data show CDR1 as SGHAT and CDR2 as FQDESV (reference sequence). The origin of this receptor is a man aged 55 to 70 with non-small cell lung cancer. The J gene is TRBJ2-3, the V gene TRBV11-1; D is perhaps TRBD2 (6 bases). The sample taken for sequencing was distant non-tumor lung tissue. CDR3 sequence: CASSMTSGASTDTQYI. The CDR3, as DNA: TGTGCCAGCAGCATGACTAGTGGGGCCAGCACAGATACGCAGTATATT.